This is a list of T cell receptor beta chains from one sample in a study of blood T cell repertoires in COVID-19. TCRdb's copy holds only in-frame clones and misses some; the assay was immunoSEQ multiplex PCR. This sample yields about 140,000 clones, of which roughly 76% are seen a single time; roughly 9% belongs to the top ten. What was sequenced was peripheral blood. These receptors all stem from a woman aged 45-60 years with active or convalescent COVID-19. CDR3s include the opening cysteine and the closing phenylalanine or tryptophan.

cdr3_length	v_call	j_call	cdr3_aa
13	TRBV10-3	TRBJ1-5	CAISELGNQPQHF
15	TRBV6-2/TRBV6-3	TRBJ1-3	CASSAAVLNGNTIYF
15	TRBV6-4	TRBJ2-2	CASSAGSGTSGELFF
14	TRBV6-5	TRBJ2-6	CASSTGSGANVLTF
15	TRBV2	TRBJ2-7	CASSEGLAVRNEQYF
16	TRBV15	TRBJ1-5	CATSRDLGQKNQPQHF
14	TRBV6-5	TRBJ2-2	CASRGTANTGELFF
14	TRBV3-1/TRBV3-2	TRBJ1-4	CASSQRTGYEKLFF
14	TRBV20-1	TRBJ2-5	CSASPGQFGETQYF
13	TRBV5-1	TRBJ2-5	CASSGLGRETQYF
15	TRBV2	TRBJ1-5	CASSEGGPSNQPQHF
16	TRBV9	TRBJ2-5	CASSVGPSGSVETQYF
14	TRBV30	TRBJ2-1	CAWGRGTSYNEQFF